What follows are 23 T cell receptor beta chains derived from one specimen sequenced in a study of shared clonotypes between healthy human individuals. Measured with immunoSEQ multiplex PCR; TCRdb has only the in-frame clones, and not every one. The table has about 490,000 clones, about 79% seen once. Sequencing input: PBMCs. The source of these receptors is a woman between 40 and 55 years old in good health. Some clones in this sample may be carry-over from other donors' samples.

The chain has TRBV30 and TRBJ2-7, with 7 bases lining up with TRBD2. The V gene end was trimmed by 1 base and the J gene end by 3 bases; junction bases not matched to a gene: 6. This CDR3 region has 14 residues. Germline V gene data show CDR1 as GTSNPN and CDR2 as SVGIG (reference sequence). The CDR3 coding sequence is TGTGCCTGGAGTGCGACTAGCAGTTTCTACGAGCAGTACTTC. Protein: CAWSATSSFYEQYF. Looking up the rest from reference TRBV30 and TRBJ2-7 gives the full variable domain: SQTIHQWPATLVQPVGSPLSLECTVEGTSNPNLYWYRQAAGRGLQLLFYSVGIGQISSEVPQNLSASRPQDRQFILSSKKLLLSDSGFYLCAWSATSSFYEQYFGPGTRLTVT.

This CDR3 is CAWSVARQGAFGDTQYF. CDR3 in DNA: TGTGCCTGGAGTGTAGCAAGGCAGGGGGCCTTCGGAGATACGCAGTATTTT. This chain links TRBV30 with TRBJ2-3; 8 nucleotides line up with TRBD1. Germline V gene sequence: CDR1 GTSNPN, CDR2 SVGIG (reference sequence). This CDR3 has 17 amino acids. Losses at the gene ends were 0 bases for V and 5 bases for J; bases not matched to a gene: 13. Supplemented by reference TRBV30 and TRBJ2-3, the full variable domain reads SQTIHQWPATLVQPVGSPLSLECTVEGTSNPNLYWYRQAAGRGLQLLFYSVGIGQISSEVPQNLSASRPQDRQFILSSKKLLLSDSGFYLCAWSVARQGAFGDTQYFGPGTRLTVL.

This clone turned up a few times. The chain joins TRBV7-9 to TRBJ2-7; D is perhaps TRBD1 (5 bases). Trimming removed 5 bases at V and 4 bases at J, with 15 bases between. This CDR3 is 14 amino acids long. Germline-derived CDR1 and CDR2 are SEHNR and FQNEAQ (reference sequence). The CDR3 DNA is TGTGCCAGCAGCGCAGGCAGGGCCGGGTACGAGCAGTACTTC. It translates to CASSAGRAGYEQYF.

The chain is built from TRBV18 and TRBJ2-7, with TRBD2 matching 12 bases. Germline trimming cut 3 bases from V and 3 bases from J; bases unmatched to any gene: 6. The CDR3 is 16 residues long. The V gene's germline CDR1 is KGHSH and CDR2 LQKENI. CDR3 nucleotide sequence: TGTGCCAGCTCACCGCGCGGGACTAGCGGGTTCTACGAGCAGTACTTC. Protein product: CASSPRGTSGFYEQYF.

This chain uses TRBV6-5 with TRBJ1-6, with 7 nucleotides matching TRBD1. The CDR3 runs 13 residues. Unmatched junction bases numbered 1, after V lost 4 bases and J lost 7 bases. From germline, CDR1 is MNHEY and CDR2 SVGAGI. CDR3 protein: CASSWTGNSPLHF. DNA of the CDR3: TGTGCCAGCAGTTGGACAGGAAATTCACCCCTCCACTTT.

The V and J genes are TRBV6-5 and TRBJ1-2; the D gene is possibly TRBD1 (5 bases). The length of the CDR3 is 13 residues. Trimming shortened V by 4 bases and J by 7 bases, and 13 bases separated the two germline ends. Germline CDR1 and CDR2: MNHEY and SVGAGI. The CDR3 nucleotides read TGTGCCAGCAGTTTAGCTGAGGGGTCTGGCTACACCTTC. This sequence encodes CASSLAEGSGYTF.

This clone has a single count. The V and J genes are TRBV5-5 and TRBJ1-2; 11 bases agree with TRBD1. The germline V gene has CDR1 SGHKS and CDR2 YYEKEE (reference sequence). The CDR3 spans 16 residues. The V and J ends lost 4 bases and 7 bases, in that order; junction bases with no gene match: 12. The CDR3 loop is CASSRTGGAEALGYTF. The CDR3 DNA sequence: TGTGCCAGCAGCAGGACAGGGGGCGCGGAGGCTCTTGGCTACACCTTC.

As for this clone: A far larger clone lies a single base away; this is likely a read error. The same CDR3 also results from other DNA sequences found in this sample. The chain joins TRBV4-2 to TRBJ1-2, with a weak D call TRBD1 (5 bases). From germline, CDR1 is LGHNA and CDR2 YNFKEQ. This CDR3 has 17 amino acids. Trimming took 4 bases from V and 4 from J, leaving 22 bases between them. The CDR3 coding sequence is TGTGCCAGCAGCCCGGGGTCGGGCAGGGAGTACGGCTATGGCTACACCTTC. The encoded protein is CASSPGSGREYGYGYTF.

The J gene is TRBJ2-2, the V gene TRBV4-2; 9 bases are shared with TRBD1. Trimming took 3 bases from V and 7 from J; bases not matched to a gene: 9. Germline lookup yields CDR1 LGHNA and CDR2 YNFKEQ. The length of the CDR3 is 16 residues. CDR3 amino acids: CASSQGTGLFIGELFF. The CDR3 DNA reads as TGTGCCAGCAGCCAGGGGACAGGGTTATTCATCGGGGAGCTGTTTTTT.

The chain uses TRBV13 and TRBJ1-1; TRBD1 agrees at 9 bases. With 6 bases clipped from V and 11 bases from J, the junction kept 7 bases outside the gene matches. Germline V gives CDR1 PRHDT, CDR2 FYEKMQ (reference sequence). This CDR3 contains 12 residues. Written as DNA, the CDR3 is TGTGCCAGCAGGCAACAGGGGGCTCGGGCTTTCTTT. Its protein is CASRQQGARAFF.

V and J are TRBV7-2 and TRBJ2-3; TRBD1 might be the D (7 bases). V lost 0 bases, J lost 3 bases, and 13 bases lay in between. There are 16 residues in the CDR3. The germline CDR1 and CDR2 sequences are SGHTA and FQGNSA. Here the CDR3 reads CASSLAGRGATDTQYF. CDR3 nucleotide sequence: TGTGCCAGCAGCTTAGCGGGCAGGGGGGCTACAGATACGCAGTATTTT.

J is TRBJ2-3 and V is TRBV19; TRBD2 might be the D (6 bases). Trimming cost V 4 bases and J 2 bases, with 13 bases left between them. Germline V gene data show CDR1 as LNHDA and CDR2 as SQIVND (reference sequence). The CDR3 sequence is 15 residues long. Written as DNA, the CDR3 is TGTGCCAGTAGTAGACGGGAGTTTAACACAGATACGCAGTATTTT. Its protein product is CASSRREFNTDTQYF.

The V gene is TRBV30, the J gene TRBJ1-5; D might be TRBD1 (6 bases). Trimming shortened V by 3 bases and J by 0 bases, and 33 bases separated the two germline ends. There are 22 residues in the CDR3. The germline gives CDR1 GTSNPN, CDR2 SVGIG (reference sequence). The CDR3 bases are TGTGCCTGGAGGATTCCAGGATCCGGGGGGCATCCAGGAGGAGATAGCAATCAGCCCCAGCATTTT. It yields the protein CAWRIPGSGGHPGGDSNQPQHF.

This clone showed up just a few times. This chain uses TRBV28 with TRBJ1-5; 7 positions agree with TRBD1. The V gene's germline CDR1 is MDHEN and CDR2 SYDVKM. J lost 0 bases, V lost 6 bases, and 2 bases had no gene match. The CDR3 covers 14 residues. CDR3 in DNA: TGTGCCAGCAGGACAGGGAATAGCAATCAGCCCCAGCATTTT. The encoded protein is CASRTGNSNQPQHF.

The V gene is TRBV6-1, the J gene TRBJ1-2; unclear D gene. Trimming cost V 2 bases and J 7 bases, with 8 bases left between them. The CDR3 runs 12 residues. Germline CDR1 and CDR2: MNHNS and SASEGT. The CDR3: CASSERTGGYTF. The CDR3 DNA is TGTGCCAGCAGTGAACGAACGGGTGGCTACACCTTC.

The rearrangement uses TRBV9 and TRBJ2-5, with D unresolved. CDR3 length equals 17 residues. Trimming took 2 bases from V and 0 from J, leaving 17 bases between them. Germline V lookup: CDR1 SGDLS, CDR2 YYNGEE. The DNA of the CDR3 is TGTGCCAGCAGCGTTTCCTCCCAGAGAGAATACCAAGAGACCCAGTACTTC. This sequence encodes CASSVSSQREYQETQYF.

V is TRBV6-1 and J is TRBJ2-7; 8 bases line up with TRBD2. The CDR3 totals 13 residues. Germline CDR1 reads MNHNS; CDR2 reads SASEGT. The junction had 5 bases not matched to a gene; V was cut back by 7 bases and J by 3 bases. The CDR3 region is CASNLAGGYEQYF. The CDR3, as DNA: TGTGCCAGCAACCTCGCGGGAGGCTACGAGCAGTACTTC.

The chain links TRBV6-1 to TRBJ1-4; 7 bases align to TRBD1. The CDR3 runs to 14 residues. J lost 4 bases, V lost 6 bases, and 5 bases had no gene match. Germline-derived CDR1 and CDR2 are MNHNS and SASEGT. This chain's CDR3 is CASRLDRNNEKLFF. DNA for the CDR3: TGTGCCAGCAGGCTGGACAGGAATAATGAAAAACTGTTTTTT.

The V gene is TRBV28, the J gene TRBJ2-4, with TRBD2 as a possible D gene (5 bases). Trimming removed 5 bases from V and 0 bases from J, with 14 bases in between. There are 16 residues in the CDR3. Looked up from germline, CDR1 is MDHEN and CDR2 is SYDVKM. The CDR3 sequence is CASSGGDRIAKNIQYF. CDR3 DNA sequence: TGTGCCAGCAGTGGAGGAGACCGGATAGCCAAAAACATTCAGTACTTC.

V is TRBV11-3 and J is TRBJ2-1, with D uncertain. V was clipped by 3 bases and J by 5 bases, with 5 bases between them. The CDR3 is made up of 12 amino acids. Per the germline V gene, CDR1 is SGHNT and CDR2 is YENEEA. The CDR3 sequence: CASSFGNNEQFF. In DNA form, the CDR3 reads TGTGCCAGCAGCTTCGGCAACAATGAGCAGTTCTTC. Full variable domain (rest looked up from reference TRBV11-3 and TRBJ2-1): EAGVVQSPRYKIIEKKQPVAFWCNPISGHNTLYWYLQNLGQGPELLIRYENEEAVDDSQLPKDRFSAERLKGVDSTLKIQPAELGDSAVYLCASSFGNNEQFFGPGTRLTVL.

Remarks on this clone: A far larger clone is one nucleotide away, so this likely arose from a read error. Given the absence of the conserved phenylalanine or tryptophan at the CDR3 end, a read error is likely. The chain uses TRBV7-3 and TRBJ2-7; 7 nucleotides agree with TRBD1. This CDR3 is built from 13 residues. The V segment lost 5 bases and the J segment 2 bases; nucleotides outside the gene matches: 3. CDR1 is SGHTA, CDR2 FQGTGA, per germline. As DNA, the CDR3 is TGTGCCAGCAGCAGGGACAGAGCCTACGAGCAGTACCTC. It codes for CASSRDRAYEQYL.

In its sample, this clone was seen a few times. This rearrangement joins TRBV25-1 to TRBJ2-5; 13 bases align to TRBD2. Germline CDR1 and CDR2: MGHDK and SYGVNS. Trimming cost V 3 bases and J 1 base; bases outside gene matches: 5. The CDR3 sequence is 17 residues long. CDR3 DNA sequence: TGTGCCAGCAGTGAGTCTGGGACTAGCGGGACCCAAGAGACCCAGTACTTC. Its translation: CASSESGTSGTQETQYF.

V gene TRBV4-1 combines with J gene TRBJ2-1, with 12 positions matching TRBD2. The CDR3 runs 18 residues. Unmatched junction bases numbered 7, after V lost 4 bases and J lost 0 bases. Looked up from germline, CDR1 is MGHRA and CDR2 is YSYEKL. The CDR3 region is CASSPGLAGGNSYNEQFF. CDR3 sequence (DNA): TGCGCCAGCAGCCCCGGCCTAGCGGGAGGGAACTCCTACAATGAGCAGTTCTTC.